This T cell receptor beta chain was found in a study of blood T cells in healthy people across ages. The authors ran a second PCR of 7 to 11 cycles using a sample-barcoded 5' primer and a J-beta primer mix. MiXCR was run by TCRdb on the 5' RACE reads, yielding one entry per CDR3 protein. The repertoire holds about 1 million distinct CDR3 sequences, with more than 40% as singletons. Germline V gene sequence: CDR1 DFQATT, CDR2 SNEGSKA (reference sequence). The CDR3 has 12 residues. Trimming removed 6 bases from V and 8 bases from J, with 16 bases in between. This TCR was recovered from a woman aged 55-70 years in good health. The V gene is TRBV20-1, the J gene TRBJ1-2; no clear D. The specimen was blood. This CDR3 is CSAPGLRPGYTF. The CDR3 DNA sequence: TGCAGTGCCCCCGGACTGCGGCCCGGCTACACCTTC.